These 17 T cell receptor beta chains came from one sample sequenced in a study of T-cell reconstitution after alpha-beta-depleted transplantation in children (dated by TCRdb to about 2016). Interpreted using the paper, the treatment or condition label stands for: allogeneic hematopoietic cell transplantation with graft depleted of TCRalphabeta T cells and CD19 B cells. Libraries were constructed by PCR. The sequencer was an Illumina HiSeq 2500. TCR libraries were prepared with molecular barcoding, using unique molecular identifiers to normalize TCRbeta repertoire quantification. TCRdb passed the public sequencing reads through fastp at Q25 and MiXCR, retaining productive beta sequences. CDR3 protein sequences are deduplicated, and each keeps its most common genes and DNA. In this sample the table shows 150,000 to 250,000 distinct CDR3 sequences, just under 6.5% of which occur a single time. The ten largest clones represent about 5% of the sample.

This specimen consisted of PBMCs, obtained before TCRalphabeta/CD19-depleted stem cell transplant. The receptor set was obtained from a girl in the first two years of life with combined immunodeficiency, due to receive a stem cell transplant.

This clonotype has ten or more counts. One end of the junction does not line up with germline, which may come from a read error. The chain is built from TRBV5-1 and TRBJ2-1, with 10 positions matching TRBD2. This CDR3 has 15 amino acids. Germline V gives CDR1 SGHRS, CDR2 YFSETQ. This CDR3 is CASSLGLAGVDEQFF. The CDR3 DNA is TGTGCCAGCAGCTTGGGGCTAGCGGGAGTGGATGAGCAGTTCTTC.

This clonotype was seen many times. As DNA, the CDR3 is TGTGCCAGCAGTCCCCAGGGGGCTCACTATGGCTACACCTTC. It specifies CASSPQGAHYGYTF. The chain uses TRBV28 and TRBJ1-2; 8 bases are shared with TRBD1. Germline V gene lookup returns CDR1 MDHEN and CDR2 SYDVKM. The trim removed 5 bases at V and 3 bases at J, leaving 5 bases unmatched. CDR3 length: 14 amino acids.

The table lists this clonotype with many counts. This chain connects TRBV11-2 to TRBJ2-1; weak D call: TRBD2 (5 bases). The germline CDR1 and CDR2 sequences are SGHAT and FQNNGV. This CDR3 has 11 residues. Between the trimmed V and J ends, which lost 1 base and 14 bases, there was a span of 9 bases. The CDR3 region is CASSLGQEEFF. The DNA of the CDR3 is TGTGCCAGCAGCTTAGGGCAGGAGGAGTTCTTC.

This clonotype was counted many times. The chain joins TRBV21-1 to TRBJ2-2; TRBD1, as called in the table, went unchecked against the DNA. TRBV21-1 corresponds to a pseudogene. CDR3 size: 17 residues. CDR3 amino acids: CASSKVWQGFDTGELFF. CDR3 in DNA: TGTGCCAGCAGCAAAGTTTGGCAGGGGTTTGACACCGGGGAGCTGTTTTTT.

This clonotype was observed at least ten times. The gene calls are TRBV27 and TRBJ2-5; D is unclear. This CDR3 has 17 residues. From germline, CDR1 is MNHEY and CDR2 SMNVEV (reference sequence). V dropped 5 bases and J dropped 2 bases, with 21 bases sitting between them. CDR3 sequence (DNA): TGTGCCAGCAGTACGCTAACCCGGACCCCCGGACAAGAGACCCAGTACTTC. This translates into CASSTLTRTPGQETQYF.

The sample holds many counts of this clonotype. The chain recombines TRBV15 with TRBJ2-5; no clear D. Germline CDR1 LNHNV, CDR2 YYDKDF (reference sequence). There are 13 residues in the CDR3. V lost 0 bases, J lost 1 base, and 3 bases lay in between. The CDR3 region is CATSRDPQETQYF. DNA of the CDR3: TGTGCCACCAGCAGAGACCCCCAAGAGACCCAGTACTTC.

This clonotype was counted at least ten times. The chain links TRBV28 to TRBJ1-2; D remains unclear. CDR1 is MDHEN, CDR2 SYDVKM, per germline. The V gene lost 5 bases and the J gene lost 2 bases, with 18 bases spanning the gap. The CDR3 has 16 residues. The DNA for the CDR3 is TGTGCCAGCAGTCCTCTGCTCGGACCGTTGAACTATGGCTACACCTTC. Translated: CASSPLLGPLNYGYTF.

This clonotype occurred many times. J is TRBJ2-1 and V is TRBV12-3 or TRBV12-4; the D is unclear. Trimming shortened V by 6 bases and J by 0 bases, and 6 bases separated the two germline ends. The CDR3 extends over 13 amino acids. The chain's CDR3 is CASSTTSYNEQFF. The CDR3 DNA sequence: TGTGCCAGCAGCACAACCTCCTACAATGAGCAGTTCTTC.

This clonotype has ten or more counts. The CDR3 sequence: CSALTTDYNEQFF. The DNA for the CDR3 is TGCAGTGCCCTCACGACGGACTACAATGAGCAGTTCTTC. The rearrangement uses TRBV20-1 and TRBJ2-1; D is undetermined. The CDR3 consists of 13 residues. The V end was cut by 6 bases, the J end by 3 bases, with 12 bases between. In germline, CDR1 is DFQATT, CDR2 SNEGSKA (reference sequence).

This clonotype has more than one count but fewer than ten. The chain links TRBV12-3 or TRBV12-4 to TRBJ2-5; a weak D match, TRBD1 (5 bases). This CDR3 comprises 13 residues. V gave up 6 bases and J gave up 2 bases, with 10 bases separating them. The CDR3 coding sequence is TGTGCCAGCAGGGCGGACAATCAAGAGACCCAGTACTTC. This sequence encodes CASRADNQETQYF.

In its sample, this clonotype was seen many times. This sequence joins TRBV3-1 and TRBJ2-7; D could derive from TRBD1 or TRBD2 (5 bases each). The germline V gene has CDR1 LGHDT and CDR2 YNNKEL (reference sequence). V was trimmed by 1 base and J by 5 bases, leaving 15 bases between them. The CDR3 runs to 15 residues. The CDR3 loop reads CASSQGWGLDDEQYF. As DNA, the CDR3 is TGTGCCAGCAGCCAAGGATGGGGGTTAGACGACGAGCAGTACTTC.

The table lists this clonotype with many counts. The rearrangement joins TRBV29-1 to TRBJ2-3, with D unclear. This CDR3 comprises 12 residues. The germline CDR1 and CDR2 sequences are SQVTM and ANQGSEA. V lost 8 bases and J 4 bases, leaving 13 bases between the germline ends. DNA of the CDR3: TGCAGCCTTTTTCATGGGTCAGATACGCAGTATTTT. This sequence encodes CSLFHGSDTQYF.

This clonotype was counted many times. V usage is TRBV12-3 or TRBV12-4 and J usage is TRBJ1-5, with TRBD1 matching over 7 bases. This CDR3 is 14 amino acids long. With V trimmed by 3 bases and J by 6 bases, 5 bases remained unmatched. The CDR3 nucleotides read TGTGCCAGCAGTTTCCAGGGGGGTGGTCAGCCCCAGCATTTT. The encoded protein is CASSFQGGGQPQHF.

This clonotype was counted at least ten times. The chain recombines TRBV7-9 with TRBJ1-6, with TRBD1 matching over 8 bases. The germline V gene encodes CDR1 SEHNR and CDR2 FQNEAQ (reference sequence). This CDR3 region has 15 residues. The J segment lost 8 bases and the V segment lost 4 bases, leaving 7 bases of the junction unmatched. The DNA for the CDR3 is TGTGCCAGCAGCTCTGAGACAGGGGTCTATTCACCCCTCCACTTT. Translated, it gives CASSSETGVYSPLHF.

This clonotype was recorded at least ten times. The genes are TRBV20-1 and TRBJ1-4; no clear D gene. This CDR3 is built from 15 residues. Germline V gene data show CDR1 as DFQATT and CDR2 as SNEGSKA (reference sequence). V was shortened by 4 bases and J by 1 base, with 13 bases between the two germline ends. The DNA of the CDR3 is TGCAGTGCTAAGGGCCGGTGGATAACTAATGAAAAACTGTTTTTT. This sequence encodes CSAKGRWITNEKLFF.

This clonotype was observed many times. The rearrangement links TRBV20-1 to TRBJ1-1, with no clear D. Germline-derived CDR1 and CDR2 are DFQATT and SNEGSKA (reference sequence). The CDR3 length is 12 residues. V dropped 4 bases and J dropped 12 bases, with 18 bases sitting between them. The CDR3 bases are TGCAGTGCTACTCTGGTCGACAAAGGAACTTTCTTT. It codes for CSATLVDKGTFF.

This clonotype has more than one count but fewer than ten. This chain joins TRBV13 and TRBJ2-2, with D maybe TRBD2 (5 bases). Trimming cost V 5 bases and J 4 bases, with 17 bases left between them. Germline loops: CDR1 PRHDT, CDR2 FYEKMQ (reference sequence). CDR3 length: 16 amino acids. The CDR3 sequence: CASSPRQGLITGELFF. The CDR3 nucleotides are TGTGCCAGCAGCCCCCGACAAGGACTCATCACCGGGGAGCTGTTTTTT.